The 30 T cell receptor beta chains in this list originate from one sample, sequenced in a study of shared clonotypes between healthy human individuals. Method: immunoSEQ multiplex PCR; TCRdb's copy keeps in-frame clones and lacks some. The table lists roughly 2.5 million clones, approximately 92% of them singletons. Sequencing used naive CD4+ T cells sorted from blood. Regarding subset: CD45RA+ positively selected. The receptors derive from a man aged 18 to 35 in good health.

The V and J genes are TRBV7-2 and TRBJ2-3, with D unclear. CDR1 and CDR2 from the germline V gene are SGHTA and FQGNSA. Trimming cost V 6 bases and J 6 bases, with 16 bases left between them. The CDR3 is 14 amino acids. The CDR3 region is CASRIRTTGDTQYF. The CDR3 DNA reads as TGTGCCAGCAGGATTCGGACGACCGGGGATACGCAGTATTTT. Full variable domain (outside the CDR3, taken from reference TRBV7-2 and TRBJ2-3): GAGVSQSPSNKVTEKGKDVELRCDPISGHTALYWYRQSLGQGLEFLIYFQGNSAPDKSGLPSDRFSAERTGGSVSTLTIQRTQQEDSAVYLCASRIRTTGDTQYFGPGTRLTVL.

The CDR3 coding sequence is TGTGCCAGCAGTTTTCGGGGGGGAAGCACAGATACGCAGTATTTT. The encoded protein is CASSFRGGSTDTQYF. V and J are TRBV28 and TRBJ2-3; TRBD2 agrees at 8 bases. Germline trimming cut 3 bases from V and 0 bases from J; bases unmatched to any gene: 2. The germline V gene encodes CDR1 MDHEN and CDR2 SYDVKM. The CDR3 sequence is 15 residues long.

This clone was detected once. The chain has TRBV7-9 and TRBJ2-3; TRBD2 matches 11 bases. The CDR3 is 17 residues long. Trimming took 5 bases from V and 0 from J; bases not matched to a gene: 7. Per the germline V gene, CDR1 is SEHNR and CDR2 is FQNEAQ (reference sequence). As DNA, the CDR3 is TGTGCCAGCAGCCTCGACCTAGCGGGGGGCAGCACAGATACGCAGTATTTT. Protein product: CASSLDLAGGSTDTQYF.

This clone was detected only once. The rearrangement uses TRBV10-3 and TRBJ1-2; 7 bases map to TRBD1. CDR3 length: 14 amino acids. V lost 0 bases and J lost 12; bases outside the gene matches: 10. CDR1 and CDR2 (germline): ENHRY, SYGVKD. The CDR3 coding sequence is TGTGCCATCAGTGAGTCTCCTAAGACAGGGAGCCACACCTTC. Amino acids: CAISESPKTGSHTF.

The genes are TRBV10-2 and TRBJ2-2, with TRBD1 matching 8 bases. The CDR3 is 14 amino acids. CDR1 is WSHSY and CDR2 is SAAADI in the germline V gene. J lost 7 bases, V lost 6 bases, and 7 bases had no gene match. The CDR3 nucleotides read TGCGCCAGCAGAGGGACAGGTCCCAACGGGGAGCTGTTTTTT. It translates to CASRGTGPNGELFF.

The chain recombines TRBV4-2 with TRBJ2-4; 12 bases are a match to TRBD2. The CDR3 runs to 16 residues. Germline values: CDR1 LGHNA, CDR2 YNFKEQ. Trimming cost V 3 bases and J 12 bases; bases outside gene matches: 12. CDR3 loop: CASSQVSTGLAGTQYF. CDR3 in DNA: TGTGCCAGCAGCCAGGTCTCCACCGGACTAGCGGGGACTCAGTACTTC.

This chain joins TRBV27 and TRBJ2-7; D tentatively reads TRBD1 or TRBD2 (5 bases each). CDR1 and CDR2 (germline): MNHEY, SMNVEV (reference sequence). This CDR3 contains 17 residues. Trimming left V 5 bases short and J 2 bases short, with 22 bases between. The CDR3 region has the DNA TGTGCCAGCAGTCCTTCTCGCCCGGGACGGCGAACCTACGAGCAGTACTTC. Translated: CASSPSRPGRRTYEQYF.

The chain employs TRBV4-3 and TRBJ1-4; no definite D call. There are 15 residues in the CDR3. The V gene's germline CDR1 is LGHNA and CDR2 YSLEER. Trimming removed 4 bases at V and 8 bases at J, with 17 bases between. In DNA, the CDR3 is TGCGCCAGCAGCCCCACCGGTTCGGGTTCGGAAAAACTGTTTTTT. It codes for CASSPTGSGSEKLFF.

V and J are TRBV6-5 and TRBJ1-2, with 7 positions matching TRBD1. The V gene end was trimmed by 0 bases and the J gene end by 8 bases; junction bases not matched to a gene: 9. Germline V gene data show CDR1 as MNHEY and CDR2 as SVGAGI. The CDR3 runs to 15 residues. CDR3 in amino acids: CASSYSSNRGGGYTF. Written as DNA, the CDR3 is TGTGCCAGCAGTTACTCGTCGAACAGGGGTGGGGGCTACACCTTC.

The rearrangement uses TRBV27 and TRBJ2-5; 8 bases match TRBD2. The CDR3 extends over 15 amino acids. CDR1 and CDR2 from the germline V gene are MNHEY and SMNVEV (reference sequence). The ends lost 4 bases at V and 3 bases at J; junction bases unmatched: 7. The CDR3 region is CASSSVWTSKETQYF. The DNA of the CDR3 is TGTGCCAGCAGTTCCGTTTGGACTAGCAAAGAGACCCAGTACTTC.

The chain uses TRBV11-2 and TRBJ1-3; possibly TRBD1 for D (5 bases). Germline assignment: CDR1 SGHAT and CDR2 FQNNGV. CDR3 length: 15 amino acids. Trimming took off 3 bases at V and 0 bases at J, with 9 bases between the two ends. CDR3 region: CASSFEGVSGNTIYF. The CDR3 DNA sequence: TGTGCCAGCAGCTTTGAAGGGGTCTCTGGAAACACCATATATTTT.

V is TRBV7-3 and J is TRBJ2-1, with 9 bases lining up with TRBD2. The V gene end was trimmed by 2 bases and the J gene end by 4 bases; junction bases not matched to a gene: 3. There are 15 residues in the CDR3. CDR1 is SGHTA, CDR2 FQGTGA, per germline. The CDR3 here is CASSLGAGGYNEQFF. CDR3 nucleotide sequence: TGTGCCAGCAGCTTAGGAGCGGGGGGATACAATGAGCAGTTCTTC.

In regard to this clone: The same CDR3 arises from other DNA sequences in this sample as well. This sequence joins TRBV7-2 and TRBJ2-5, with TRBD2 as a possible D gene (5 bases). CDR1 and CDR2 from the germline V gene are SGHTA and FQGNSA. V lost 0 bases to trimming and J lost 5 bases, with 7 bases between them. The CDR3 is 13 residues long. The DNA of the CDR3 is TGTGCCAGCAGCTTAGCTCGCGGGGAGACCCAGTACTTC. Protein sequence: CASSLARGETQYF.

The genes are TRBV7-8 and TRBJ2-7; D uncertain. The V and J ends lost 4 bases and 6 bases respectively, with 10 bases between them. The CDR3 length is 12 residues. The germline gives CDR1 SGHVS, CDR2 FQNEAQ. The CDR3 spells CASSSVRGEQYF. CDR3 DNA sequence: TGTGCCAGCAGCTCAGTGCGAGGCGAGCAGTACTTC.

The chain combines TRBV19 with TRBJ1-5; D is unresolved. The CDR3 runs 15 residues. Trimming shortened V by 7 bases and J by 0 bases, and 13 bases separated the two germline ends. Germline V lookup: CDR1 LNHDA, CDR2 SQIVND (reference sequence). The CDR3 sequence: CASTVGSTSNQPQHF. As DNA, the CDR3 is TGTGCCAGTACTGTGGGGTCCACTAGCAATCAGCCCCAGCATTTT.

The chain has TRBV21-1 and TRBJ2-4; the table names TRBD2, a call not compared with the DNA. TRBV21-1 is reported as a pseudogene. This CDR3 region has 14 residues. Here the CDR3 reads CASSKILAKNIQYF. Here the CDR3 DNA reads TGTGCCAGCAGCAAAATTCTAGCCAAAAACATTCAGTACTTC.

V and J are TRBV25-1 and TRBJ2-2; 8 bases align to TRBD2. Germline CDR1 is MGHDK and CDR2 is SYGVNS. The CDR3 sequence is 15 residues long. The junction had 4 bases not matched to a gene; V was cut back by 4 bases and J by 3 bases. The CDR3 DNA is TGTGCCAGCAGTGGGGTAGCGGGGTACACCGGGGAGCTGTTTTTT. Translating gives CASSGVAGYTGELFF.

This clone was seen only once. At one end the junction does not follow the germline gene, possibly because of a read error. This chain links TRBV5-1 with TRBJ1-5; the match to TRBD1 covers 9 bases. Germline V gene sequence: CDR1 SGHRS, CDR2 YFSETQ. The CDR3 has 15 amino acids. The CDR3 loop reads CASSSQGASDQPQHF. CDR3 DNA sequence: TGCGCCAGCAGCTCACAGGGGGCTAGCGATCAGCCCCAGCATTTT. The variable domain in full, completed from reference TRBV5-1 and TRBJ1-5, reads KAGVTQTPRYLIKTRGQQVTLSCSPISGHRSVSWYQQTPGQGLQFLFEYFSETQRNKGNFPGRFSGRQFSNSRSEMNVSTLELGDSALYLCASSSQGASDQPQHFGDGTRLSIL.

A note on this clone: At the DNA level, this CDR3 is encoded by other sequences in the same sample as well. The V call is TRBV18, the J call TRBJ2-5; D not resolved. The germline CDR1 and CDR2 sequences are KGHSH and LQKENI. This CDR3 contains 13 residues. Trimming pared 1 base from V and 2 bases from J, leaving 5 bases between. This CDR3 is CASSPRGQETQYF. The CDR3 DNA reads TGTGCCAGCTCACCACGGGGTCAAGAGACCCAGTACTTC.

This clone came up a few times. This chain joins TRBV6-5 and TRBJ1-2; 11 bases line up with TRBD1. Germline V gene data show CDR1 as MNHEY and CDR2 as SVGAGI. The CDR3 spans 15 residues. Germline trimming cut 7 bases from V and 4 bases from J; bases unmatched to any gene: 8. In nucleotides, the CDR3 is TGTGCCAGCACGCGGGGGACAGGGGGAGGCTATGGCTACACCTTC. Its protein is CASTRGTGGGYGYTF.

This chain uses TRBV9 with TRBJ2-1; the match to TRBD1 covers 10 bases. Germline CDR1 is SGDLS and CDR2 is YYNGEE. There are 16 residues in the CDR3. The V and J ends lost 3 bases and 4 bases, in that order; junction bases with no gene match: 7. CDR3 bases: TGTGCCAGCAGCGCCATGGGACAGGGGTCTTACAATGAGCAGTTCTTC. This sequence encodes CASSAMGQGSYNEQFF.

The chain recombines TRBV18 with TRBJ2-4, with D uncertain. CDR1 is KGHSH and CDR2 is LQKENI in the germline V gene. The CDR3 totals 15 residues. V lost 3 bases, J lost 0 bases, and 9 bases lay in between. The CDR3 loop is CASSPMVGAKNIQYF. Written as DNA, the CDR3 is TGTGCCAGCTCACCTATGGTCGGAGCCAAAAACATTCAGTACTTC.

V and J are TRBV7-9 and TRBJ2-2; no clear D gene. CDR1 is SEHNR, CDR2 FQNEAQ, per germline (reference sequence). The V end lost 3 bases, the J end lost 7 bases, and 3 bases lay between the germline ends. CDR3 size: 11 residues. The CDR3 coding sequence is TGTGCCAGCAGCTTGTACGGGGAGCTGTTTTTT. Protein: CASSLYGELFF.

The CDR3, as DNA: TGTGCCAGCTCACCGATACCGGGACAGAATTCACCCCTCCACTTT. As protein: CASSPIPGQNSPLHF. The chain is built from TRBV18 and TRBJ1-6, with 7 bases fitting TRBD1. The CDR3 sequence is 15 residues long. In germline, CDR1 is KGHSH, CDR2 LQKENI. V was pared by 3 bases and J by 7 bases, with 6 bases of the junction left unmatched.

This chain links TRBV10-1 with TRBJ2-4; 8 bases agree with TRBD1. V was clipped by 7 bases and J by 1 base; unmatched bases: 12. The CDR3 covers 17 residues. The V gene's germline CDR1 is WNHNN and CDR2 SYGVQD (reference sequence). The CDR3 here is CASTQRTGWLAKNIQYF. DNA for the CDR3: TGCGCCAGCACTCAAAGGACAGGGTGGTTGGCCAAAAACATTCAGTACTTC.

This rearrangement joins TRBV4-1 to TRBJ2-1; D remains unclear. The length of the CDR3 is 13 residues. V shed 6 bases and J shed 6 bases, with 12 bases lying between them. Germline CDR1 is MGHRA and CDR2 is YSYEKL. CDR3 in amino acids: CASSGYTGNEQFF. The CDR3 DNA reads TGCGCCAGCAGTGGCTACACCGGCAATGAGCAGTTCTTC.

The rearrangement joins TRBV28 to TRBJ2-1; D is perhaps TRBD2 (5 bases). V lost 5 bases and J lost 7, with 12 bases in between. CDR3 size: 13 residues. Germline lookup yields CDR1 MDHEN and CDR2 SYDVKM. The CDR3 loop reads CASSPGVLNEQFF. Here the CDR3 DNA reads TGTGCCAGCAGTCCCGGGGTCCTGAATGAGCAGTTCTTC.

The CDR3 DNA follows: TGTGCCAGCAGTCCTTACAGGGTCGCGTACACTGAAGCTTTCTTT. Protein sequence: CASSPYRVAYTEAFF. The chain recombines TRBV28 with TRBJ1-1; tentatively, D is TRBD1 (6 bases). V was pared by 5 bases and J by 3 bases, with 16 bases between. This CDR3 region has 15 residues. Germline V gene data show CDR1 as MDHEN and CDR2 as SYDVKM.

This clone has a single count. The chain uses TRBV5-4 and TRBJ2-7; D remains unclear. V was trimmed by 3 bases and J by 5 bases, leaving 18 bases between them. CDR1 and CDR2 from the germline V gene are SGHNT and YYREEE (reference sequence). The CDR3 is 15 amino acids. CDR3 protein: CASSYFPPLRDEQYF. For the CDR3, the DNA is TGTGCCAGCAGCTATTTTCCTCCCTTACGCGACGAGCAGTACTTC. Combining the CDR3 with reference TRBV5-4 and TRBJ2-7 gives the whole variable domain ETGVTQSPTHLIKTRGQQVTLRCSSQSGHNTVSWYQQALGQGPQFIFQYYREEENGRGNFPPRFSGLQFPNYSSELNVNALELDDSALYLCASSYFPPLRDEQYFGPGTRLTVT.

The J gene is TRBJ2-7, the V gene TRBV5-1, with 10 bases fitting TRBD1. Germline V CDR1 and CDR2: SGHRS, YFSETQ. After removal of 4 bases from V and 4 bases from J, the junction contained 5 bases not matched to a gene. This CDR3 contains 14 residues. Here the CDR3 DNA reads TGCGCCAGCAGCGATCGGACAGGGGGTTACGAGCAGTACTTC. Amino acids: CASSDRTGGYEQYF.